The clone carrying this T cell receptor (beta chain) was picked up a small number of times. The data originate from a study of T cell repertoires in cytomegalovirus infection. V lost 3 bases and J 3 bases, leaving 11 bases between the germline ends. The CDR3 has 14 residues. Per germline, CDR1 MNHEY and CDR2 SMNVEV (reference sequence). TCRdb redid the calling of the reads with MiXCR, one entry per CDR3 protein. This table holds about 740,000 distinct CDR3 sequences, about 40% found once. The sequencing sample was made of PBMCs. This receptor was identified in a human donor in good health (CMV status not recorded). Some clones in this sample may be carry-over from other donors' samples. The genes are TRBV27 and TRBJ1-1; D unclear. The CDR3 DNA is TGTGCCAGCAGTTTGGGCTCTGGGGACACTGAAGCTTTCTTT. Amino acid sequence: CASSLGSGDTEAFF.